Listed below are T cell receptor beta chains from one sample, sequenced in a study of CD8 T cells in ankylosing spondylitis. TCRdb fed the 5' RACE reads into MiXCR, producing one record per CDR3 protein. The sample has more than 600,000 distinct CDR3 sequences; under 20% are singletons. The specimen was blood, either unsorted or a sorted T cell fraction (not recorded which). These receptor sequences come from a male donor with ankylosing spondylitis. Each CDR3 is given with its conserved first and last residue. Fields, in order: CDR3 protein, CDR3 DNA, J gene, clone size, V gene, D gene. D genes are given only for firm matches. Clone size is shown for a subset of rows, as once, few, many or a class of expanded clone.

CDR3: CASSQDPPSGFQYF; DNA: TGTGCCAGCAGCCAAGATCCTCCCAGCGGATTTCAGTACTTC; J: TRBJ2-4; size: .; V: TRBV4-2; D: .
CDR3: CASSQGAVPTYEQYF; DNA: TGCGCCAGCAGCCAGGGGGCCGTTCCAACCTACGAGCAGTACTTC; J: TRBJ2-7; size: .; V: TRBV5-1; D: TRBD1
CDR3: CASSELGTSGLNTQYF; DNA: TGTGCCAGCAGCGAACTCGGGACTAGCGGGCTTAATACGCAGTATTTT; J: TRBJ2-3; size: once; V: TRBV6-1; D: TRBD2
CDR3: CASSQSPPGGRETQYF; DNA: TGTGCCAGCAGCCAATCCCCCCCCGGTGGGAGGGAGACCCAGTACTTC; J: TRBJ2-5; size: .; V: TRBV7-8; D: .
CDR3: CATSDLTSETQYF; DNA: TGTGCCACCAGTGATTTAACGTCGGAAACGCAGTATTTT; J: TRBJ2-3; size: .; V: TRBV24-1; D: .
CDR3: CASRRRDVMNTEAFF; DNA: TGTGCCAGCAGGCGCCGGGACGTTATGAACACTGAAGCTTTCTTT; J: TRBJ1-1; size: .; V: TRBV2; D: .
CDR3: CASSPMDRGRYEQYF; DNA: TGTGCCAGCTCACCTATGGACAGGGGTCGATACGAGCAGTACTTC; J: TRBJ2-7; size: .; V: TRBV18; D: TRBD1
CDR3: CASSLGQTGETQYF; DNA: TGTGCCAGCAGTTTGGGACAGACGGGAGAGACCCAGTACTTC; J: TRBJ2-5; size: .; V: TRBV27; D: TRBD1
CDR3: CASSRAGGATQYF; DNA: TGTGCCAGCAGCCGGGCGGGAGGTGCGACCCAGTACTTC; J: TRBJ2-5; size: .; V: TRBV14; D: TRBD2
CDR3: CASSFGLTDTQYF; DNA: TGTGCCAGCAGTTTCGGACTCACAGATACGCAGTATTTT; J: TRBJ2-3; size: .; V: TRBV6-2/TRBV6-3; D: .
CDR3: CASSSLWQRGITGELFF; DNA: TGTGCCAGCAGCTCCCTGTGGCAGCGGGGGATCACCGGGGAGCTGTTTTTT; J: TRBJ2-2; size: few; V: TRBV5-5; D: TRBD2
CDR3: CASSEGAGYDGELFF; DNA: TGTGCCAGCAGTGAAGGAGCGGGATATGACGGGGAGCTGTTTTTT; J: TRBJ2-2; size: few; V: TRBV25-1; D: TRBD2
CDR3: CSARRGGREAFF; DNA: TGCAGTGCTAGAAGGGGGGGAAGAGAAGCTTTCTTT; J: TRBJ1-1; size: few; V: TRBV20-1; D: .
CDR3: CSASGQQISYEQYF; DNA: TGCAGTGCCTCGGGACAGCAAATCTCCTACGAGCAGTACTTC; J: TRBJ2-7; size: .; V: TRBV20-1; D: TRBD1
CDR3: CASYLAGTPGEQYF; DNA: TGTGCCAGCTATTTAGCGGGGACCCCGGGCGAGCAGTACTTC; J: TRBJ2-7; size: few; V: TRBV7-9; D: TRBD2